A single sample is the source of the 9 T cell receptor beta chains below, sequenced in a study of T cell changes during pregnancy in multiple sclerosis (dated by TCRdb to the late 2010s). Libraries were built with the immunoSEQ multiplex PCR assay. Not all clones reach the TCRdb copy of this immuneACCESS table, which keeps in-frame sequences only. Checked studies attribute under half of the gap to unresolved V genes and leave the rest unexplained. Recorded for this sample are more than 75,000 clones; approximately 92% of them occurred a single time. 1% of the sample lies in the top ten. The sample in question was peripheral blood, obtained in the first trimester of pregnancy. All receptors derive from a female donor with multiple sclerosis, enrolled in a pregnancy study.

The chain joins TRBV9 to TRBJ2-1; D may be TRBD2 (6 bases). Trimming took 0 bases from V and 2 from J, leaving 9 bases between them. This CDR3 has 15 amino acids. Germline values: CDR1 SGDLS, CDR2 YYNGEE. Here the CDR3 reads CASSVEGLTYNEQFF. In DNA, the CDR3 is TGTGCCAGCAGCGTAGAGGGACTGACCTACAATGAGCAGTTCTTC.

This rearrangement joins TRBV27 to TRBJ2-1; TRBD2 matches 8 bases. This CDR3 comprises 18 residues. V was clipped by 2 bases and J by 2 bases; unmatched bases: 11. The germline V gene has CDR1 MNHEY and CDR2 SMNVEV (reference sequence). CDR3 sequence: CASSLGGFVSGTYNEQFF. For the CDR3, the DNA is TGTGCCAGCAGTTTAGGGGGGTTTGTTAGCGGGACCTACAATGAGCAGTTCTTC.

The table lists this clone with a count of one. The V and J genes are TRBV5-8 and TRBJ2-5; 7 bases agree with TRBD1. J gave up 9 bases and V 0 bases, and 5 bases lay outside the gene matches. Germline V CDR1 and CDR2: SGHTS, YDEGEE. CDR3 length: 13 amino acids. CDR3 DNA: TGTGCCAGCAGCTTGGGACAGGGTCTGTCCCAGTACTTC. It yields the protein CASSLGQGLSQYF.

The chain recombines TRBV5-1 with TRBJ1-1; D may be TRBD1 (5 bases). The CDR3 covers 14 residues. The germline V gene encodes CDR1 SGHRS and CDR2 YFSETQ. V shed 2 bases and J shed 3 bases, with 11 bases lying between them. The CDR3 is CASSFSTGYTEAFF. The CDR3 DNA sequence: TGCGCCAGCAGCTTTTCTACAGGCTACACTGAAGCTTTCTTT.

The chain employs TRBV5-1 and TRBJ1-2; 10 positions agree with TRBD1. This CDR3 has 14 amino acids. V lost 1 base to trimming and J lost 6 bases; unmatched junction nucleotides: 3. Germline V lookup: CDR1 SGHRS, CDR2 YFSETQ. Here the CDR3 reads CASSLPTGGDGYTF. In nucleotides, the CDR3 is TGCGCCAGCAGCTTGCCGACAGGGGGCGATGGCTACACCTTC.

The chain uses TRBV18 and TRBJ2-7; perhaps TRBD2 as D (6 bases). Per the germline V gene, CDR1 is KGHSH and CDR2 is LQKENI. This CDR3 has 13 amino acids. V was cut by 6 bases and J by 7 bases, with 16 bases left in between. The CDR3 region is CASSGGPIGEQYF. In DNA, the CDR3 is TGTGCCAGCTCGGGGGGTCCAATTGGAGAGCAGTACTTC.

This chain uses TRBV21-1 with TRBJ2-4; the listed D gene, TRBD1, was not tested against the DNA. TRBV21-1 is deemed a pseudogene. The CDR3 consists of 17 residues. The CDR3 protein is CASSPESRGREGNIQYF. DNA of the CDR3: TGTGCCAGCAGCCCCGAGAGCAGGGGGCGCGAAGGAAACATTCAGTACTTC.

This clone was observed a single time. The chain combines TRBV15 with TRBJ2-2; tentatively, D is TRBD1 (5 bases). The germline CDR1 and CDR2 sequences are LNHNV and YYDKDF (reference sequence). V was cut by 7 bases and J by 4 bases, with 10 bases left in between. The CDR3 runs 13 residues. CDR3: CATKGAGTGELFF. The DNA for the CDR3 is TGTGCCACCAAAGGGGCCGGCACCGGGGAGCTGTTTTTT.

The rearrangement links TRBV18 to TRBJ1-3, with D possibly being TRBD1 (5 bases). Deletions cut 0 bases from V and 4 bases from J, with 16 bases between. This CDR3 has 17 amino acids. Germline values: CDR1 KGHSH, CDR2 LQKENI. The CDR3 nucleotides are TGTGCCAGCTCACCACCGCGGGGGGTACTCTCCGGAAACACCATATATTTT. Its translation: CASSPPRGVLSGNTIYF.